The 20 T cell receptor beta chains below come from one sample, sequenced in a study of early T cells in non-severe SARS-CoV-2 infection. Each CDR3 protein gets one entry after TCRdb re-called the 5' RACE reads with MiXCR. This table has 30,000 to 35,000 distinct CDR3 sequences, about 4.6% appearing once. The material sequenced was whole blood. These receptors were obtained from an adult who was a healthcare worker with PCR-confirmed SARS-CoV-2 infection or an uninfected control (not recorded which).

This clonotype has ten or more counts. The chain combines TRBV20-1 with TRBJ1-2; D possibly corresponds to TRBD1 (6 bases). V was clipped by 8 bases and J by 1 base, with 17 bases between them. The CDR3 length is 14 residues. Germline V gene data show CDR1 as DFQATT and CDR2 as SNEGSKA (reference sequence). The CDR3 DNA sequence: TGCAGTTCAAAGAGTGGACAGTTTAACTATGGCTACACCTTC. This translates into CSSKSGQFNYGYTF.

This clonotype has a count of ten or more. This rearrangement joins TRBV24-1 to TRBJ2-1, with 16 bases identical to TRBD2. The CDR3 is 20 residues long. In germline, CDR1 is KGHDR, CDR2 SFDVKD. Losses at the gene ends were 1 base for V and 1 base for J; bases not matched to a gene: 6. CDR3 sequence (DNA): TGTGCCACCAGTGATTTCTCCGGGACTAGCGGGGGGGCATCCTACAATGAGCAGTTCTTC. Its protein is CATSDFSGTSGGASYNEQFF.

V and J are TRBV29-1 and TRBJ2-3; 9 bases map to TRBD1. Germline CDR1 is SQVTM and CDR2 is ANQGSEA. Losses at the gene ends were 1 base for V and 8 bases for J; bases not matched to a gene: 25. The CDR3 sequence is 20 residues long. For the CDR3, the DNA is TGCAGCGTTGAAGGAATAATCGATACCGGGACAGGGTCGCAATTTAGTACGCAGTATTTT. It is translated as CSVEGIIDTGTGSQFSTQYF.

This clonotype occurred many times. The V and J genes are TRBV7-8 and TRBJ2-7; 10 positions agree with TRBD1. Germline V lookup: CDR1 SGHVS, CDR2 FQNEAQ. Trimming at V came to 6 bases and at J to 3 bases, leaving 8 bases not matched to a gene. The CDR3 extends over 15 amino acids. The CDR3 bases are TGTGCCAGCAGTCAATATGGACAGGGGGGCTACGAGCAGTACTTC. It codes for CASSQYGQGGYEQYF.

This clonotype has ten or more counts. The chain's CDR3 is CASSQGLTLHF. CDR3 sequence (DNA): TGTGCCAGCAGCCAAGGACTCACCCTCCACTTT. V gene TRBV3-1 combines with J gene TRBJ1-6; D gene unclear. The CDR3 has 11 amino acids. Per germline, CDR1 LGHDT and CDR2 YNNKEL (reference sequence). With 1 base removed from V and 14 bases from J, the gap between germline ends came to 6 bases.

In its sample, this clonotype was seen many times. V is TRBV2 and J is TRBJ2-5; D possibly corresponds to TRBD1 (6 bases). Trimming shortened V by 10 bases and J by 0 bases, and 18 bases separated the two germline ends. There are 15 residues in the CDR3. In germline, CDR1 is SNHLY, CDR2 FYNNEI. CDR3 nucleotide sequence: TGTGCCACCCGGACAGCAACATTACACCAAGAGACCCAGTACTTC. Its translation is CATRTATLHQETQYF.

Ten or more counts support this clonotype. The genes are TRBV29-1 and TRBJ2-1; TRBD1 is a possible D gene (6 bases). V lost 4 bases, J lost 1 base, and 11 bases lay in between. There are 14 residues in the CDR3. The germline CDR1 and CDR2 sequences are SQVTM and ANQGSEA. In nucleotides, the CDR3 is TGCAGCGTTGGACAGGTGGGGTCCTACAATGAGCAGTTCTTC. Protein sequence: CSVGQVGSYNEQFF.

This clonotype occurred many times. The CDR3 sequence: CASSPDYTGELFF. In DNA, the CDR3 is TGTGCCAGCAGCCCTGATTACACCGGGGAGCTGTTTTTT. This chain joins TRBV14 and TRBJ2-2; D is ambiguous. V was clipped by 4 bases and J by 3 bases, with 6 bases between them. The CDR3 sequence is 13 residues long. Germline V gene sequence: CDR1 SGHDN, CDR2 FVKESK.

This clonotype was seen at least ten times. The V call is TRBV30, the J call TRBJ1-2, with D hard to call. Trimming stripped 3 bases from V and 4 bases from J, with 12 bases between. This CDR3 has 13 residues. Germline V gene lookup returns CDR1 GTSNPN and CDR2 SVGIG (reference sequence). CDR3 sequence reads: CAWSHTATYGYTF. The CDR3 coding sequence is TGTGCCTGGAGCCACACAGCTACCTATGGCTACACCTTC.

This clonotype has more than one count but fewer than ten. The rearrangement joins TRBV6-6 to TRBJ1-4, with D possibly matching TRBD1 (6 bases). In germline, CDR1 is MNHNY, CDR2 SVGAGI (reference sequence). V lost 7 bases to trimming and J lost 8 bases, with 14 bases between them. The CDR3 is made up of 13 amino acids. The CDR3 sequence: CASMRAGVEKLFF. In DNA form, the CDR3 reads TGTGCCAGCATGAGGGCAGGGGTCGAAAAACTGTTTTTT.

V is TRBV20-1 and J is TRBJ2-1, with D uncertain. The CDR3 totals 12 residues. Germline CDR1 is DFQATT and CDR2 is SNEGSKA (reference sequence). The CDR3 loop reads CNPYSSYNEQFF. CDR3 sequence (DNA): TGCAACCCATACAGCTCCTACAATGAGCAGTTCTTC.

This clonotype appeared many times. The CDR3 DNA sequence: TGCAGCGGCAGAACTCGGGCTAGCGGTTACAATGAGCAGTTCTTC. Protein: CSGRTRASGYNEQFF. The gene calls are TRBV29-1 and TRBJ2-1, with TRBD2 matching over 7 bases. Germline loops: CDR1 SQVTM, CDR2 ANQGSEA. The CDR3 totals 15 residues. The junction had 13 bases not matched to a gene; V was cut back by 7 bases and J by 4 bases.

This clonotype was observed at least ten times. The chain combines TRBV20-1 with TRBJ1-1, with 12 bases lining up with TRBD1. Germline V gene lookup returns CDR1 DFQATT and CDR2 SNEGSKA (reference sequence). V lost 6 bases, J lost 4 bases, and 12 bases stayed unmatched. CDR3 size: 16 residues. DNA of the CDR3: TGCAGTGCGCGAGCGGGGACAGGGGGCCGGGGCACTGAAGCTTTCTTT. Its protein product is CSARAGTGGRGTEAFF.

Ten or more counts support this clonotype. The gene calls are TRBV19 and TRBJ2-7, with D possibly being TRBD1 (5 bases). V was trimmed by 0 bases and J by 3 bases, leaving 12 bases between them. The CDR3 loop spans 15 amino acids. Germline V gives CDR1 LNHDA, CDR2 SQIVND (reference sequence). The CDR3 sequence is CASSIDRRGHYEQYF. Written as DNA, the CDR3 is TGTGCCAGTAGTATAGATCGGCGAGGACACTACGAGCAGTACTTC.

The sample holds a few counts of this clonotype. This sequence joins TRBV5-1 and TRBJ2-1; tentative D call: TRBD1 (8 bases). The CDR3 totals 17 residues. CDR1 SGHRS and CDR2 YFSETQ come from the germline V gene. V shed 3 bases and J shed 7 bases, with 23 bases lying between them. CDR3 sequence: CASSSGRRDRYLNEQFF. As DNA, the CDR3 is TGCGCCAGCAGCTCCGGGAGGCGGGACAGGTATTTGAATGAGCAGTTCTTC.

The CDR3 here is CASSKWGGNSPLHF. The DNA of the CDR3 is TGTGCCAGCAGCAAATGGGGGGGTAACTCACCCCTCCACTTT. The rearrangement links TRBV5-6 to TRBJ1-6, with a tentative D call TRBD1 (5 bases). Germline lookup yields CDR1 SGHDT and CDR2 YYEEEE. The V and J ends lost 4 bases and 10 bases respectively, with 15 bases between them. The CDR3 sequence is 14 residues long.

This clonotype has a count of ten or more. The V call is TRBV4-1, the J call TRBJ2-7, with no clear D. Germline V lookup: CDR1 MGHRA, CDR2 YSYEKL. Between the trimmed V and J ends, which lost 0 bases and 3 bases, there was a span of 12 bases. The length of the CDR3 is 15 residues. CDR3 in amino acids: CASSQEGPPGYEQYF. For the CDR3, the DNA is TGCGCCAGCAGCCAAGAAGGTCCTCCCGGCTACGAGCAGTACTTC.

This clonotype is categorized as medium-sized. The chain employs TRBV3-1 and TRBJ1-2; D is unclear. CDR1 is LGHDT and CDR2 is YNNKEL in the germline V gene (reference sequence). The CDR3 spans 16 residues. Trimming left V 4 bases short and J 5 bases short, with 20 bases between. CDR3 DNA sequence: TGTGCCAGCAGCCCAAGTTTAGGGAAGGGAGGATATGGCTACACCTTC. Its translation is CASSPSLGKGGYGYTF.

The rearrangement links TRBV28 to TRBJ2-1, with TRBD2 identical over 7 bases. Germline V lookup: CDR1 MDHEN, CDR2 SYDVKM. Trimming removed 7 bases from V and 6 bases from J; junction bases left unmatched: 12. The CDR3 is 15 amino acids. The CDR3 DNA is TGTGCCAGCACTTCTAGCGGTCAAGGAGGCAATGAGCAGTTCTTC. This sequence encodes CASTSSGQGGNEQFF.

V gene TRBV5-4 combines with J gene TRBJ2-3, with no clear D. Germline loops: CDR1 SGHNT, CDR2 YYREEE (reference sequence). This CDR3 spans 14 amino acids. V lost 1 base to trimming and J lost 0 bases, with 6 bases between them. The chain's CDR3 is CASSLSRSTDTQYF. The DNA of the CDR3 is TGTGCCAGCAGCTTGAGCCGGAGCACAGATACGCAGTATTTT. Looking up the rest from reference TRBV5-4 and TRBJ2-3 gives the full variable domain: ETGVTQSPTHLIKTRGQQVTLRCSSQSGHNTVSWYQQALGQGPQFIFQYYREEENGRGNFPPRFSGLQFPNYSSELNVNALELDDSALYLCASSLSRSTDTQYFGPGTRLTVL.